Each of the 3 T cell receptor beta chains below was sequenced from the same sample in a study of blood T cell repertoires in COVID-19. Only in-frame clones appear in the TCRdb table, and some are missing; sequencing was by immunoSEQ multiplex PCR. Among over 200,000 clones listed, about 89% were seen once. Sequencing was carried out using peripheral blood. The origin of the receptors is a man aged 40-55 years who had recovered from COVID-19.

The CDR3 is CASSLDREKKGYTF. The CDR3 nucleotides are TGTGCCAGCAGCTTGGACAGGGAAAAGAAAGGCTACACCTTC. The J gene is TRBJ1-2, the V gene TRBV7-3, with 8 bases aligning to TRBD1. Germline-derived CDR1 and CDR2 are SGHTA and FQGTGA. J gave up 8 bases and V 3 bases, and 8 bases lay outside the gene matches. The CDR3 totals 14 residues.

The chain is built from TRBV18 and TRBJ1-4, with a weak D call TRBD1 (5 bases). This CDR3 has 15 amino acids. Germline CDR1 is KGHSH and CDR2 is LQKENI. V gave up 2 bases and J gave up 5 bases, with 12 bases separating them. The CDR3 DNA reads as TGTGCCAGCTCACCAATCGCAGGGATAAATGAAAAACTGTTTTTT. Translated: CASSPIAGINEKLFF.

In its sample, this clone was seen once. The chain couples TRBV5-6 to TRBJ1-1, with D possibly being TRBD1 (6 bases). The CDR3 covers 15 residues. Deletions cut 0 bases from V and 5 bases from J, with 14 bases between. Germline CDR1 reads SGHDT; CDR2 reads YYEEEE. This CDR3 is CASSLGNRDSTEAFF. The DNA for the CDR3 is TGTGCCAGCAGCTTGGGGAACAGGGATTCAACTGAAGCTTTCTTT.